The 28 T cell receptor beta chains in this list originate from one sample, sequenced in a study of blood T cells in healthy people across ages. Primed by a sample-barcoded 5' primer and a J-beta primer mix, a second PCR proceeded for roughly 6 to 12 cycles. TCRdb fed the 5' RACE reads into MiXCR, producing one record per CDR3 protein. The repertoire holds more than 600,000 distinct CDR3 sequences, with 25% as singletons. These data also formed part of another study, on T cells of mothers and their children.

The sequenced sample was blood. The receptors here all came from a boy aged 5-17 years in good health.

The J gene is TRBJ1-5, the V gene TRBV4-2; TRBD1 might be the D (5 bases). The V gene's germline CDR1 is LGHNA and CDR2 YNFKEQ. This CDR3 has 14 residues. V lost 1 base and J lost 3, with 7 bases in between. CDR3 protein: CASSQAGNNQPQHF. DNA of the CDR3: TGTGCCAGCAGCCAAGCAGGGAACAATCAGCCCCAGCATTTT.

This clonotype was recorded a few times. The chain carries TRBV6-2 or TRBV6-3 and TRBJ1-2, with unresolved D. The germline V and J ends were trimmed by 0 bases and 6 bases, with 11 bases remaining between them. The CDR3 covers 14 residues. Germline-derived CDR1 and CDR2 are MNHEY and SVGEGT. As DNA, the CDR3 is TGTGCCAGCAGTTACTCGACATCAGTGGATGGCTACACCTTC. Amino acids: CASSYSTSVDGYTF.

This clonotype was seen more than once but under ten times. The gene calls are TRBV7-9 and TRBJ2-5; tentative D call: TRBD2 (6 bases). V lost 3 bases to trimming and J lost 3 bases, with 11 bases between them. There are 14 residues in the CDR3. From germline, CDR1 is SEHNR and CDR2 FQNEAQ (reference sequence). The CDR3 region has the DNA TGTGCCAGCAGCTTGTCGGGACTGGAAGAGACCCAGTACTTC. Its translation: CASSLSGLEETQYF.

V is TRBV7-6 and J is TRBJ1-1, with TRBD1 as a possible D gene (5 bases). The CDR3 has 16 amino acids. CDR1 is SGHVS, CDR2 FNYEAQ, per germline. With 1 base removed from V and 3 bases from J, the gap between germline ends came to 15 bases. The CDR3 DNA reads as TGTGCCAGCAGCTTAGGGGTAGGGGCGGTCGACACTGAAGCTTTCTTT. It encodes CASSLGVGAVDTEAFF.

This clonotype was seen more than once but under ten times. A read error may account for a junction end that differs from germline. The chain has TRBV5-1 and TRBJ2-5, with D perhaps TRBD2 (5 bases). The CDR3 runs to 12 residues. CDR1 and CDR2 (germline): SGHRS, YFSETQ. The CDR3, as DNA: TGCGCCACCAGCGGAGAGACGGAGACCCAGTACTTC. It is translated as CATSGETETQYF.

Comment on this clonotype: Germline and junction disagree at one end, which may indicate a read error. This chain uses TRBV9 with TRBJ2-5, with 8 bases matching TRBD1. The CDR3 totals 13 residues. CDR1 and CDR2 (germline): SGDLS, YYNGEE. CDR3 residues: CAGSVQGEETQYF. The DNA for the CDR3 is TGTGCCGGCAGCGTACAGGGGGAAGAGACCCAGTACTTC. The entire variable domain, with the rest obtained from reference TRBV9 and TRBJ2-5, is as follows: DSGVTQTPKHLITATGQRVTLRCSPRSGDLSVYWYQQSLDQGLQFLIQYYNGEERAKGNILERFSAQQFPDLHSELNLSSLELGDSALYFCAGSVQGEETQYFGPGTRLLVL.

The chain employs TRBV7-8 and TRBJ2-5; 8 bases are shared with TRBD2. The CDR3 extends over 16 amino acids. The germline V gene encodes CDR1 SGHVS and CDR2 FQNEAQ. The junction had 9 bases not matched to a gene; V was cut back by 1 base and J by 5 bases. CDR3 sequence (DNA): TGTGCCAGCAGCTTAGTCGGGGGGACTAGGGGTGAGACCCAGTACTTC. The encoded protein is CASSLVGGTRGETQYF.

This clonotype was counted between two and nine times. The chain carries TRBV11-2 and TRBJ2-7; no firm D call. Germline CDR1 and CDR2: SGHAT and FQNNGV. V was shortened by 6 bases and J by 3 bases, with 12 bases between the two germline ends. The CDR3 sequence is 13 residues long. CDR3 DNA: TGTGCCAGCAGGACCGGATCGGGCTACGAGCAGTACTTC. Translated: CASRTGSGYEQYF.

CDR3 nucleotide sequence: TGTGCCAGCAGTTACAGGGGAGACTATGGCTACACCTTC. Translating gives CASSYRGDYGYTF. The chain recombines TRBV27 with TRBJ1-2; 7 bases agree with TRBD1. The CDR3 spans 13 residues. Germline lookup yields CDR1 MNHEY and CDR2 SMNVEV (reference sequence). J lost 3 bases, V lost 4 bases, and 2 bases had no gene match.

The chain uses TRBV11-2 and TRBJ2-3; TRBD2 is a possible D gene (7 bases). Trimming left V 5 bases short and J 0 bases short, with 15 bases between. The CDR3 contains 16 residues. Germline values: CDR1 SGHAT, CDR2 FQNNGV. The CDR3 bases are TGTGCCAGCAGCGCAGGGGACTACCCTAGCACAGATACGCAGTATTTT. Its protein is CASSAGDYPSTDTQYF. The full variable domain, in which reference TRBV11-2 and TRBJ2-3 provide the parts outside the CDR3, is EAGVAQSPRYKIIEKRQSVAFWCNPISGHATLYWYQQILGQGPKLLIQFQNNGVVDDSQLPKDRFSAERLKGVDSTLKIQPAKLEDSAVYLCASSAGDYPSTDTQYFGPGTRLTVL.

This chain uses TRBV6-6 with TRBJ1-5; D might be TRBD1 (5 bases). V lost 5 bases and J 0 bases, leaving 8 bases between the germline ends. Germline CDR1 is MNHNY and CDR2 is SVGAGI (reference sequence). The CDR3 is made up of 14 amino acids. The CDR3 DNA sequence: TGTGCCAGCAGTGCGGACAATAGCAATCAGCCCCAGCATTTT. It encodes CASSADNSNQPQHF.

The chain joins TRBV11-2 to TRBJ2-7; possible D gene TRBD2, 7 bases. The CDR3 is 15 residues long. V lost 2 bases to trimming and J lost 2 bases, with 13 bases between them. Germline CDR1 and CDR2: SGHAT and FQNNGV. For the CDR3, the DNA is TGTGCCAGCAGCTTATGGGGGGGCTCGACCTACGAGCAGTACTTC. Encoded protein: CASSLWGGSTYEQYF.

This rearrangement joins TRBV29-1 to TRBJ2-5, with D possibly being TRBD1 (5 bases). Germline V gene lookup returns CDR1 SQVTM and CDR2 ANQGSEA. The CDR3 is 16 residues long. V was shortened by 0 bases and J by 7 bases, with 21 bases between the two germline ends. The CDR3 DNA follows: TGCAGCGTTGAAGATGTTTGGGGTCAGGGTGTGGGGACCCAGTACTTC. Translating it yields CSVEDVWGQGVGTQYF.

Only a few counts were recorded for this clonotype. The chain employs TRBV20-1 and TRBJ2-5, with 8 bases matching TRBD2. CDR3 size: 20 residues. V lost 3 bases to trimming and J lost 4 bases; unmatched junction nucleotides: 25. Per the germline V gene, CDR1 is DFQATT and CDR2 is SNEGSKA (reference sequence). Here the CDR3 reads CSARRLGTGGFRGEGETQYF. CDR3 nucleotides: TGCAGTGCTAGGCGACTTGGTACGGGAGGGTTTAGAGGTGAAGGAGAGACCCAGTACTTC.

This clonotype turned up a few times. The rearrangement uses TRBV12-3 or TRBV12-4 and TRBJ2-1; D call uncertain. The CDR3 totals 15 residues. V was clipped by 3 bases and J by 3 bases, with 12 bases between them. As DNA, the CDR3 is TGTGCCAGCAGTTTCACTGGCTCGTACTACAATGAGCAGTTCTTC. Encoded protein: CASSFTGSYYNEQFF.

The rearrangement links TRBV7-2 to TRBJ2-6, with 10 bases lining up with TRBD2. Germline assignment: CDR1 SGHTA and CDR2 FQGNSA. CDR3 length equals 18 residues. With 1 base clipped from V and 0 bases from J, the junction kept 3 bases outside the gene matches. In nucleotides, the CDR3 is TGTGCCAGCAGCTTAGGGTTAGCGGGGGGCTCTGGGGCCAACGTCCTGACTTTC. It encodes CASSLGLAGGSGANVLTF.

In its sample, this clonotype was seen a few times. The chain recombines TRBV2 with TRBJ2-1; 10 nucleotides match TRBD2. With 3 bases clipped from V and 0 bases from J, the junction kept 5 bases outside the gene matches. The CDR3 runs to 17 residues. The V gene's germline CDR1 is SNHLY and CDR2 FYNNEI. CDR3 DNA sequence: TGTGCCAGCAGTGAGGGTAGCGGGAGGCCCTCCTACAATGAGCAGTTCTTC. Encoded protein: CASSEGSGRPSYNEQFF.

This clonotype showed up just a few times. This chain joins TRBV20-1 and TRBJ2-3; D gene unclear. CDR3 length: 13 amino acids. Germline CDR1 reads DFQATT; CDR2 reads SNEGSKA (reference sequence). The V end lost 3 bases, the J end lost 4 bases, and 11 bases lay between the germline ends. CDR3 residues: CSAREWSADTQYF. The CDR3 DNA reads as TGCAGTGCTAGGGAATGGTCGGCAGATACGCAGTATTTT.

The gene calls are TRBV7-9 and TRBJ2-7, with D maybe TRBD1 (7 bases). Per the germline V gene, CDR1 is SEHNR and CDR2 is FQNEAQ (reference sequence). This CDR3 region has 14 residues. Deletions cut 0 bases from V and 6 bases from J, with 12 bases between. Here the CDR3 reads CASSLAEGAGEQYF. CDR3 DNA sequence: TGTGCCAGCAGCTTAGCGGAGGGGGCAGGCGAGCAGTACTTC.

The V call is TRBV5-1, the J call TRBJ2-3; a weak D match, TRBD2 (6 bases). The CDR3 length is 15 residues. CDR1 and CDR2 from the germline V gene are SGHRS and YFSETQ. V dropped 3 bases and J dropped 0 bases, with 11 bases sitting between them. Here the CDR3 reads CASSSRDSSTDTQYF. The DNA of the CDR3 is TGCGCCAGCAGCTCCCGGGACTCTAGCACAGATACGCAGTATTTT.

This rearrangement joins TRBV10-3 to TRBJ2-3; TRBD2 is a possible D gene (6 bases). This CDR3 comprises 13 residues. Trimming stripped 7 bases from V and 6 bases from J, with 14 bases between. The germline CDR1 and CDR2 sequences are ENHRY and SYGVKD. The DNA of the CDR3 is TGTGCCATCAATCAGCGGGTGGTGGATACGCAGTATTTT. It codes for CAINQRVVDTQYF.

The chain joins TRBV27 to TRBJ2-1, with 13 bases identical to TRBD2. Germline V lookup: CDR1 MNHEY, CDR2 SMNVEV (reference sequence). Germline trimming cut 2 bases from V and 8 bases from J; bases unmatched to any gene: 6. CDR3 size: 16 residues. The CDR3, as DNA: TGTGCCAGCAGTTTAAGGGGACTAGCGGGATTCCATGAGCAGTTCTTC. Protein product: CASSLRGLAGFHEQFF.

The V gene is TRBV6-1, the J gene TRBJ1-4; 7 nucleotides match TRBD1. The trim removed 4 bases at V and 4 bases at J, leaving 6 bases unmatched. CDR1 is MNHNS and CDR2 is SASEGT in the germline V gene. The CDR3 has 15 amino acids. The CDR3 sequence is CASSGSRDSNEKLFF. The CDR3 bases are TGTGCCAGCAGTGGGAGCAGGGACAGTAATGAAAAACTGTTTTTT.

Written as DNA, the CDR3 is TGCGCCAGCAGCCGGGACAGCTCCTTTTCCACAGATACGCAGTATTTT. As protein: CASSRDSSFSTDTQYF. The rearrangement uses TRBV5-1 and TRBJ2-3; 7 nucleotides align to TRBD1. Germline V gives CDR1 SGHRS, CDR2 YFSETQ. Unmatched junction bases numbered 10, after V lost 4 bases and J lost 2 bases. The CDR3 totals 16 residues.

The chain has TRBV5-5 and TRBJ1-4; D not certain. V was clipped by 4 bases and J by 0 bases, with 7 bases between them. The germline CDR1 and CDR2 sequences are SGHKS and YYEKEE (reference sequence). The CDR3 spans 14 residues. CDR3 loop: CASSPTSTNEKLFF. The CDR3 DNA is TGTGCCAGCAGCCCGACATCAACTAATGAAAAACTGTTTTTT.

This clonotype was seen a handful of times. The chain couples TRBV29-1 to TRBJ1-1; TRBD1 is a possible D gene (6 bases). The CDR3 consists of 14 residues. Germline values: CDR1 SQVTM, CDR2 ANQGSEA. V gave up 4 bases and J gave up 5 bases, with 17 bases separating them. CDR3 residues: CSVVPPRTETEAFF. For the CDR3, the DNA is TGCAGCGTTGTCCCCCCGCGGACAGAAACTGAAGCTTTCTTT.

The CDR3 nucleotides are TGTGCCAGTAGTATTAATCGGGGACAGGATCCGTACGAGCAGTACTTC. Translated: CASSINRGQDPYEQYF. The J gene is TRBJ2-7, the V gene TRBV19, with 8 bases lining up with TRBD1. Trimming removed 3 bases from V and 4 bases from J; junction bases left unmatched: 11. The CDR3 is made up of 16 amino acids. Germline CDR1 and CDR2: LNHDA and SQIVND (reference sequence).

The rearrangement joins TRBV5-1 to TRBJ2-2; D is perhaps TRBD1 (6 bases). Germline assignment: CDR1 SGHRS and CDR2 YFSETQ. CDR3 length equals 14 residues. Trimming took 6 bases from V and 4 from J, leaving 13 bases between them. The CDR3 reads CASTRDTSTGELFF. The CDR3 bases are TGCGCCAGCACCCGGGACACCAGCACCGGGGAGCTGTTTTTT.